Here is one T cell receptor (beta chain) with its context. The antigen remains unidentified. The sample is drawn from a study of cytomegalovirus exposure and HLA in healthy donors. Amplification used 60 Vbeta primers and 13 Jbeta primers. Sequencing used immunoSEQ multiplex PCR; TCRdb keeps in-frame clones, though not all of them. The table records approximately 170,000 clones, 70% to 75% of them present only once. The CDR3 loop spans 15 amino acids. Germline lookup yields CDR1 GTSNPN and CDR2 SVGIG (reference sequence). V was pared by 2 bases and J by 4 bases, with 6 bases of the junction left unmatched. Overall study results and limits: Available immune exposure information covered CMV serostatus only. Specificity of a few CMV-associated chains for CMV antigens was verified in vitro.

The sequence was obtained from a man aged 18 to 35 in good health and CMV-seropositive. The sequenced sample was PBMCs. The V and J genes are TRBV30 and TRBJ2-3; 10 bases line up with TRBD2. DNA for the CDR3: TGTGCCTGGAGTTTGGAGCGGGGGGGCTCAGATACGCAGTATTTT. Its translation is CAWSLERGGSDTQYF. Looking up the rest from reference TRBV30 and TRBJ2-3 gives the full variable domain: SQTIHQWPATLVQPVGSPLSLECTVEGTSNPNLYWYRQAAGRGLQLLFYSVGIGQISSEVPQNLSASRPQDRQFILSSKKLLLSDSGFYLCAWSLERGGSDTQYFGPGTRLTVL.